This T cell receptor (beta chain) was captured in a study of T cells in Graves' hyperthyroidism and ophthalmopathy. Points from the study as a whole: A model using 13 V-J features told ophthalmopathy apart from stable hyperthyroidism.

Reasons for excluding patients were uncontrolled infection, other autoimmune disease, pregnancy or lactation. Thyroid ultrasound, orbital computed tomography, clinical symptoms, and serum thyroxine and TRAb underpinned diagnoses. Amplification of TCR beta CDR3 regions was performed using RNA transcripts as template. A set of HTBI primers served as the primers for a first-round RT-PCR of the TCR CDR3. TCRdb re-derived calls from the multiplex PCR reads in MiXCR, one entry per CDR3 protein. The sample holds more than 500,000 distinct CDR3 sequences; around 50% are singletons and the top ten take about 43%. This clonotype was found a few times. The target antigen is unknown. V trimming: 4 bases; J trimming: 3 bases; junction bases outside the gene matches: 5. CDR1 KGHDR and CDR2 SFDVKD come from the germline V gene. The CDR3 is 14 amino acids.

Input material: peripheral blood or thyroid tissue (not recorded which). This clonotype originated in an adult woman with Graves' disease, either hyperthyroidism or ophthalmopathy (not recorded which). J is TRBJ2-7 and V is TRBV24-1, with 7 bases that match TRBD1. CDR3 sequence: CATSDRDRGYEQYF. The CDR3 DNA follows: TGTGCCACCAGTGACCGGGACAGAGGCTACGAGCAGTACTTC.